The 32 T cell receptor beta chains listed next were all sequenced from one sample in a study of T cells in Graves' hyperthyroidism and ophthalmopathy. Amplification yielded TCR beta CDR3 regions, with RNA transcripts as the source. With the HTBI primer set, the TCR CDR3 went through a first round of RT-PCR. TCRdb independently ran MiXCR on the multiplex PCR reads; one entry per CDR3 protein. Of approximately 430,000 distinct CDR3 sequences listed, 15% to 18% are singletons. Sequences were obtained from blood. These receptors came from a woman aged 18-30 years with Graves' hyperthyroidism.

The chain links TRBV14 to TRBJ2-7; 7 bases are shared with TRBD2. The CDR3 contains 14 residues. The V segment lost 4 bases and the J segment 2 bases; nucleotides outside the gene matches: 5. The germline CDR1 and CDR2 sequences are SGHDN and FVKESK. The CDR3 DNA follows: TGTGCCAGCAGCCTTTGGGACTACCCCTACGAGCAGTACTTC. Amino acids: CASSLWDYPYEQYF.

This clonotype has a single count. Possible read error: a much larger clone is one base away. The chain employs TRBV6-1 and TRBJ1-3; D is undetermined. Germline CDR1 MNHNS, CDR2 SASEGT. The V end lost 6 bases, the J end lost 5 bases, and 14 bases lay between the germline ends. The CDR3 runs 14 residues. In DNA form, the CDR3 reads TGTGCCAGCAGCCCTTTGCAGGACCGAAACACCATATATTTT. Its translation is CASSPLQDRNTIYF.

The chain has TRBV13 and TRBJ2-3; TRBD2 agrees at 7 bases. CDR3 size: 15 residues. V dropped 7 bases and J dropped 1; count of bases not matched to a gene: 8. CDR1 and CDR2 (germline): PRHDT, FYEKMQ (reference sequence). The CDR3 DNA sequence: TGTGCCAGCACCTCGGGGGGTCTCCGCACAGATACGCAGTATTTT. Amino acid sequence: CASTSGGLRTDTQYF.

This clonotype was picked up one time. This chain joins TRBV13 and TRBJ1-1; D call uncertain. Germline V gene lookup returns CDR1 PRHDT and CDR2 FYEKMQ (reference sequence). V was trimmed by 5 bases and J by 1 base, leaving 14 bases between them. This CDR3 is built from 15 residues. This chain's CDR3 is CASSPDRHQNTEAFF. The CDR3 DNA sequence: TGTGCCAGCAGCCCAGATAGACATCAGAACACTGAAGCTTTCTTT.

The sample holds many counts of this clonotype. This chain links TRBV20-1 with TRBJ2-3; a weak D match, TRBD2 (5 bases). CDR1 is DFQATT, CDR2 SNEGSKA, per germline (reference sequence). The CDR3 contains 16 residues. The ends were cut back, 0 bases at V and 0 bases at J, with 13 bases in the middle. CDR3 in amino acids: CSARDHLRASTDTQYF. The DNA of the CDR3 is TGCAGTGCTAGAGATCATTTGCGGGCTAGCACAGATACGCAGTATTTT.

The gene calls are TRBV6-2 or TRBV6-3 and TRBJ2-1; 13 bases agree with TRBD2. CDR1 and CDR2 from the germline V gene are MNHEY and SVGEGT. V shed 5 bases, J shed 5 bases, and the junction held 9 bases outside the gene matches. This CDR3 region has 17 residues. The chain's CDR3 is CASSPPGLAGANNEQFF. The CDR3 DNA follows: TGTGCCAGCAGTCCTCCCGGACTAGCGGGGGCCAACAATGAGCAGTTCTTC.

At least ten counts were recorded for this clonotype. The V and J genes are TRBV11-2 and TRBJ2-1, with D possibly TRBD2 on 6 matching bases. The germline CDR1 and CDR2 sequences are SGHAT and FQNNGV. Trimming pared 4 bases from V and 3 bases from J, leaving 13 bases between. The CDR3 is 15 amino acids. The DNA of the CDR3 is TGTGCCAGCAGCTCCGTCGGGGGTTACTACAATGAGCAGTTCTTC. This sequence encodes CASSSVGGYYNEQFF.

Ten or more counts support this clonotype. The rearrangement joins TRBV7-8 to TRBJ2-1, with 15 nucleotides matching TRBD2. V gave up 4 bases and J gave up 8 bases; unmatched junction bases: 6. The CDR3 is 16 residues long. The germline CDR1 and CDR2 sequences are SGHVS and FQNEAQ. CDR3 in DNA: TGTGCCAGCAGCTCCCGGACTAGCGGGGGGGCCTATGAGCAGTTCTTC. Encoded protein: CASSSRTSGGAYEQFF.

This sequence joins TRBV9 and TRBJ2-5; D unclear. Germline CDR1 and CDR2: SGDLS and YYNGEE. Trimming left V 3 bases short and J 1 base short, with 13 bases between. The CDR3 has 15 residues. This chain's CDR3 is CASSAPLDRQETQYF. The CDR3 DNA follows: TGTGCCAGCAGCGCCCCTCTGGACCGCCAAGAGACCCAGTACTTC.

The chain couples TRBV20-1 to TRBJ2-7; the match to TRBD1 covers 12 bases. In germline, CDR1 is DFQATT, CDR2 SNEGSKA (reference sequence). With 1 base clipped from V and 5 bases from J, the junction kept 9 bases outside the gene matches. The length of the CDR3 is 16 residues. The CDR3, as DNA: TGCAGTGCTAGAGCTCCCGCGGGACAGGGGGCCCACGAGCAGTACTTC. Its protein is CSARAPAGQGAHEQYF.

This clonotype was observed many times. The gene calls are TRBV12-3 or TRBV12-4 and TRBJ2-7; perhaps TRBD2 as D (6 bases). Trimming removed 0 bases from V and 3 bases from J, with 6 bases in between. This CDR3 comprises 13 residues. CDR3 protein: CASSLASGYEQYF. CDR3 nucleotide sequence: TGTGCCAGCAGTTTAGCTAGCGGCTACGAGCAGTACTTC.

This clonotype was picked up many times. The chain carries TRBV12-3 or TRBV12-4 and TRBJ1-2; 9 nucleotides align to TRBD1. CDR3 size: 15 residues. Losses at the gene ends were 5 bases for V and 5 bases for J; bases not matched to a gene: 9. Written as DNA, the CDR3 is TGTGCCAGCAGTAACCCCCCGGGACAGGGTTATGGCTACACCTTC. Translated: CASSNPPGQGYGYTF.

The table lists this clonotype with many counts. J is TRBJ2-3 and V is TRBV11-2; 7 bases match TRBD2. In germline, CDR1 is SGHAT, CDR2 FQNNGV. The CDR3 is made up of 16 amino acids. V was pared by 3 bases and J by 4 bases, with 10 bases of the junction left unmatched. This CDR3 reads CASSFFAGDVADTQYF. As DNA, the CDR3 is TGTGCCAGCAGCTTTTTTGCGGGAGACGTGGCAGATACGCAGTATTTT.

This clonotype was detected many times. The chain employs TRBV5-6 and TRBJ1-2, with a tentative D call TRBD1 (5 bases). CDR1 and CDR2 (germline): SGHDT, YYEEEE. The V gene lost 5 bases and the J gene lost 3 bases, with 20 bases spanning the gap. This CDR3 has 16 residues. The CDR3 DNA reads TGTGCCAGCAGGATCGGGCAGGGAGGACGTGACTATGGCTACACCTTC. Protein product: CASRIGQGGRDYGYTF.

The table lists this clonotype with many counts. This chain links TRBV2 with TRBJ2-5; possible D gene TRBD1, 6 bases. This CDR3 contains 14 residues. CDR1 and CDR2 from the germline V gene are SNHLY and FYNNEI. Trimming shortened V by 5 bases and J by 3 bases, and 13 bases separated the two germline ends. In nucleotides, the CDR3 is TGTGCCAGCAGTCCCGCTGGGGGCGAAGAGACCCAGTACTTC. Translation gives CASSPAGGEETQYF.

Only a few counts were recorded for this clonotype. CDR3 residues: CASSVGTGRMEQYF. The CDR3 DNA reads as TGTGCCAGCAGCGTAGGGACAGGGAGAATGGAGCAGTACTTC. The chain has TRBV4-2 and TRBJ2-7, with 9 bases identical to TRBD1. J lost 7 bases, V lost 5 bases, and 9 bases had no gene match. The CDR3 covers 14 residues. The V gene's germline CDR1 is LGHNA and CDR2 YNFKEQ.

This clonotype was seen at least ten times. The CDR3 DNA sequence: TGTGCCAGCAGCTGGGGACAGGGGAAAAACTATGGCTACACCTTC. Its translation: CASSWGQGKNYGYTF. The V gene is TRBV5-5, the J gene TRBJ1-2; 10 nucleotides align to TRBD1. V was pared by 3 bases and J by 2 bases, with 4 bases of the junction left unmatched. The CDR3 runs 15 residues. CDR1 and CDR2 (germline): SGHKS, YYEKEE (reference sequence).

At least ten counts were recorded for this clonotype. V gene TRBV20-1 combines with J gene TRBJ1-1; 7 nucleotides agree with TRBD1. The CDR3 is 14 amino acids. The germline V gene encodes CDR1 DFQATT and CDR2 SNEGSKA (reference sequence). The trim removed 4 bases at V and 3 bases at J, leaving 8 bases unmatched. CDR3 sequence (DNA): TGCAGTGCTACCTCACAGGGGCGGGACACTGAAGCTTTCTTT. Its translation is CSATSQGRDTEAFF.

The gene calls are TRBV5-6 and TRBJ2-5, with TRBD2 matching 11 bases. V shed 0 bases and J 4 bases; nucleotides not matched to a gene: 11. Germline CDR1 SGHDT, CDR2 YYEEEE. This CDR3 spans 18 amino acids. This CDR3 is CASSLGISGRGGVETQYF. CDR3 in DNA: TGTGCCAGCAGCTTGGGAATTAGCGGGAGGGGCGGGGTAGAGACCCAGTACTTC.

This clonotype has only a few counts. This rearrangement joins TRBV2 to TRBJ2-7, with 12 bases lining up with TRBD1. This CDR3 is built from 16 residues. Germline CDR1 reads SNHLY; CDR2 reads FYNNEI. J gave up 7 bases and V 5 bases, and 12 bases lay outside the gene matches. The CDR3: CASSLGDRGREVEQYF. The CDR3 coding sequence is TGTGCCAGCAGTTTGGGGGACAGGGGGCGCGAGGTGGAGCAGTACTTC.

This clonotype was detected many times. The V gene is TRBV28, the J gene TRBJ2-7; 12 nucleotides align to TRBD2. J lost 9 bases, V lost 9 bases, and 12 bases had no gene match. CDR1 is MDHEN and CDR2 is SYDVKM in the germline V gene. CDR3 length equals 14 residues. CDR3 DNA sequence: TGTGCCAGTTTCGGACTAGCGGGATCCTTCGGGCAGTACTTC. Translating it yields CASFGLAGSFGQYF.

This clonotype was counted only a few times. This rearrangement joins TRBV9 to TRBJ1-6; D possibly corresponds to TRBD1 (5 bases). The CDR3 covers 12 residues. Germline V gene sequence: CDR1 SGDLS, CDR2 YYNGEE. Trimming shortened V by 0 bases and J by 14 bases, and 9 bases separated the two germline ends. The CDR3 DNA reads as TGTGCCAGCAGCGTAGGCCAGGGTGCCCTCCACTTT. Its protein product is CASSVGQGALHF.

This clonotype was counted many times. The chain couples TRBV6-1 to TRBJ1-1, with D unclear. Germline values: CDR1 MNHNS, CDR2 SASEGT. Trimming left V 7 bases short and J 11 bases short, with 20 bases between. The CDR3 spans 13 residues. For the CDR3, the DNA is TGTGCCAGCATTAGAGGAGGGCTCGCTGGGGCTTTCTTT. It is translated as CASIRGGLAGAFF.

This clonotype was counted ten times or more. The chain combines TRBV28 with TRBJ1-5, with D perhaps matching TRBD1 (6 bases). Germline V gene lookup returns CDR1 MDHEN and CDR2 SYDVKM. This CDR3 has 15 amino acids. Between the trimmed V and J ends, which lost 2 bases and 5 bases, there was a span of 13 bases. CDR3 protein: CASSLQQGPHQPQHF. Here the CDR3 DNA reads TGTGCCAGCAGTTTACAACAGGGACCACATCAGCCCCAGCATTTT.

This clonotype was recorded many times. This chain uses TRBV11-2 with TRBJ2-1; 9 bases are a match to TRBD2. Losses at the gene ends were 8 bases for V and 7 bases for J; bases not matched to a gene: 15. The CDR3 contains 16 residues. Germline loops: CDR1 SGHAT, CDR2 FQNNGV. In DNA form, the CDR3 reads TGTGCCAGCCGCAAGGGACTAGCAAGGGGGGGAAATGAGCAGTTCTTC. This gives the protein CASRKGLARGGNEQFF.

The chain recombines TRBV20-1 with TRBJ2-3, with D perhaps matching TRBD1 (5 bases). In germline, CDR1 is DFQATT, CDR2 SNEGSKA (reference sequence). V was shortened by 2 bases and J by 0 bases, with 21 bases between the two germline ends. The CDR3 runs to 18 residues. The DNA for the CDR3 is TGCAGTGCTAGATATCCTCGTCGACAGAGACTTAGCACAGATACGCAGTATTTT. Amino acid sequence: CSARYPRRQRLSTDTQYF.

This rearrangement joins TRBV5-1 to TRBJ1-1; TRBD1 is a possible D gene (5 bases). The CDR3 covers 15 residues. Germline loops: CDR1 SGHRS, CDR2 YFSETQ. The ends were cut back, 0 bases at V and 6 bases at J, with 15 bases in the middle. Written as DNA, the CDR3 is TGCGCCAGCAGCTTGGCGCGGGGGGGGTTGGCTGAAGCTTTCTTT. Translation: CASSLARGGLAEAFF.

J is TRBJ1-5 and V is TRBV19, with D tentatively TRBD1 (5 bases). CDR1 LNHDA and CDR2 SQIVND come from the germline V gene (reference sequence). This CDR3 contains 15 residues. Trimming cost V 5 bases and J 0 bases, with 11 bases left between them. Written as DNA, the CDR3 is TGTGCCAGTAGTGTCGGACAATATAGCAATCAGCCCCAGCATTTT. This translates into CASSVGQYSNQPQHF. The full variable domain, its missing parts supplied by reference TRBV19 and TRBJ1-5, is DGGITQSPKYLFRKEGQNVTLSCEQNLNHDAMYWYRQDPGQGLRLIYYSQIVNDFQKGDIAEGYSVSREKKESFPLTVTSAQKNPTAFYLCASSVGQYSNQPQHFGDGTRLSIL.

The V gene is TRBV9, the J gene TRBJ2-2, with D perhaps assigned TRBD1 or TRBD2 (6 bases each). Between the trimmed V and J ends, which lost 0 bases and 0 bases, there was a span of 12 bases. The germline gives CDR1 SGDLS, CDR2 YYNGEE. The CDR3 has 17 residues. CDR3 region: CASSVAKGGANTGELFF. For the CDR3, the DNA is TGTGCCAGCAGCGTAGCAAAGGGGGGCGCGAACACCGGGGAGCTGTTTTTT.

In its sample, this clonotype was seen many times. A single base separates this from a much larger clone, so it may be a read error. The J gene is TRBJ1-2, the V gene TRBV4-2; D perhaps matches TRBD1 (5 bases). Germline V gene lookup returns CDR1 LGHNA and CDR2 YNFKEQ. There are 13 residues in the CDR3. The V end lost 1 base, the J end lost 4 bases, and 7 bases lay between the germline ends. CDR3 in DNA: TGTGCCAGCAGCCAAGGACAGAGCTATGGCTACACCTTC. Amino acids: CASSQGQSYGYTF.

CDR3 amino acids: CSVEGLGGGRVIGKNIQYF. CDR3 DNA sequence: TGCAGCGTTGAAGGTCTTGGTGGCGGGAGGGTTATTGGCAAAAACATTCAGTACTTC. The chain employs TRBV29-1 and TRBJ2-4, with TRBD2 identical over 9 bases. From germline, CDR1 is SQVTM and CDR2 ANQGSEA. This CDR3 spans 19 amino acids. The trim removed 1 base at V and 3 bases at J, leaving 16 bases unmatched.

This clonotype appeared a few times. This chain joins TRBV18 and TRBJ1-2; TRBD1 matches 9 bases. The V segment lost 4 bases and the J segment 0 bases; nucleotides outside the gene matches: 15. CDR3 length equals 19 residues. Germline V gene data show CDR1 as KGHSH and CDR2 as LQKENI. CDR3 residues: CASSQTSGTGKGTNYGYTF. The CDR3 DNA reads TGTGCCAGCTCACAAACCTCCGGGACAGGGAAGGGTACTAACTATGGCTACACCTTC.